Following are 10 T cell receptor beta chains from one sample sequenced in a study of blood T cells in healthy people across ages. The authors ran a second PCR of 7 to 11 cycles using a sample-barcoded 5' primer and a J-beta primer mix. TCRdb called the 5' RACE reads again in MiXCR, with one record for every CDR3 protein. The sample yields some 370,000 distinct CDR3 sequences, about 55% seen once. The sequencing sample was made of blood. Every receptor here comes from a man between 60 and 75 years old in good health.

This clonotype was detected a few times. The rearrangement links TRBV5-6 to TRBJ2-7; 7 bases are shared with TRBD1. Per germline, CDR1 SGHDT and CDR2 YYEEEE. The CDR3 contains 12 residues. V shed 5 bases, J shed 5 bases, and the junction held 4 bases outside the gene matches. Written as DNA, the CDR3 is TGTGCCAGCAGAAGGGACAGCCACGAGCAGTACTTC. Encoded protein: CASRRDSHEQYF.

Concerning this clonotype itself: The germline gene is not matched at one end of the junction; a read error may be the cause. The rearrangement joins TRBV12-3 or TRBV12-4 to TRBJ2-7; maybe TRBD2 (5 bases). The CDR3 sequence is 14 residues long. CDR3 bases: TGTGCCAGCAGTCCCGGACTGGGTTCCTACGAGCGGTACTTC. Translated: CASSPGLGSYERYF.

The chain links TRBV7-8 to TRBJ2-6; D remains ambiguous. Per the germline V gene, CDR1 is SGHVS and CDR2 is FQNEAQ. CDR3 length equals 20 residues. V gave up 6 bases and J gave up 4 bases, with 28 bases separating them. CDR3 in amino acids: CASRRAWVRTSRPGANVLTF. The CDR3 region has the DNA TGTGCCAGCAGACGAGCCTGGGTCCGAACTTCCAGACCCGGGGCCAACGTCCTGACTTTC.

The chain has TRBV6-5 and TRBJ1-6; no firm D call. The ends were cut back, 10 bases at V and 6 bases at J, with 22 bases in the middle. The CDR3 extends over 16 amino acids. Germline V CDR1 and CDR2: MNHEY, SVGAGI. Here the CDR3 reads CATAYEVQLGNSPLHF. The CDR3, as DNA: TGTGCCACCGCGTACGAGGTTCAACTGGGTAATTCACCCCTCCACTTT.

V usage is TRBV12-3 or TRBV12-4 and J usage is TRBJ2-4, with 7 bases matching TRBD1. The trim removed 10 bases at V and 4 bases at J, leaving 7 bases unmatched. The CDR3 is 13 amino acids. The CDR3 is CATGGTGKNIQYF. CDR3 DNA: TGTGCCACAGGGGGAACAGGGAAAAACATTCAGTACTTC.

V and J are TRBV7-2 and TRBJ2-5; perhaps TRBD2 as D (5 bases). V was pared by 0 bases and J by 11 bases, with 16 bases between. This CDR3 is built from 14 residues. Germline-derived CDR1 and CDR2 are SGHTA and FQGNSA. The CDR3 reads CASSLAIGVWEQYF. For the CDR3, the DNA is TGTGCCAGCAGCTTAGCGATTGGAGTGTGGGAGCAGTACTTC.

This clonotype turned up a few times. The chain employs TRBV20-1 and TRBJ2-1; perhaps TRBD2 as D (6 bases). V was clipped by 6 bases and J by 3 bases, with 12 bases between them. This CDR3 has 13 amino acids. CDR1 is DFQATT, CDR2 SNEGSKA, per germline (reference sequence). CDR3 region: CSAPGGVYNEQFF. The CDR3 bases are TGCAGTGCCCCGGGCGGGGTCTACAATGAGCAGTTCTTC.

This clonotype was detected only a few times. The CDR3 loop reads CASSLGTASLDTQYF. CDR3 DNA: TGTGCCAGCAGCCTGGGGACAGCCAGTTTGGATACGCAGTATTTT. The chain recombines TRBV14 with TRBJ2-3, with TRBD1 identical over 7 bases. The CDR3 contains 15 residues. With 4 bases clipped from V and 6 bases from J, the junction kept 10 bases outside the gene matches. Looked up from germline, CDR1 is SGHDN and CDR2 is FVKESK.

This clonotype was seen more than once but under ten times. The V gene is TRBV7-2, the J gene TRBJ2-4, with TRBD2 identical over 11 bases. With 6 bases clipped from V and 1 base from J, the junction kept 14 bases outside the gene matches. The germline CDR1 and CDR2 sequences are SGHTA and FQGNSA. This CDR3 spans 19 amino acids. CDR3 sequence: CASRTNSGREVGAKNIQYF. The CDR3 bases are TGTGCCAGCAGGACAAATAGCGGGAGGGAGGTCGGGGCCAAAAACATTCAGTACTTC.

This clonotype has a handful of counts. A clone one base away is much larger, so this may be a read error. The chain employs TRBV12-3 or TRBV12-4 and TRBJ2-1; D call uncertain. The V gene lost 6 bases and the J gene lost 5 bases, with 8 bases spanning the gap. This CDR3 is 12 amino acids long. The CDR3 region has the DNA TGTGCCAGCAGGTTGCACAACAATGAGCAGTTCTTC. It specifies CASRLHNNEQFF.